This T cell receptor (beta chain) is drawn from a study of T-cell reconstitution after alpha-beta-depleted transplantation in children. Preparation of the TCRbeta library involved a method that used unique molecular identifiers. TCRdb reprocessed the PCR reads with MiXCR, giving one entry per CDR3 protein. The sample records about a million distinct CDR3 sequences, about 29% being singletons. Points on this clonotype: Antigen specificity is unknown.

V lost 0 bases, J lost 4 bases, and 3 bases stayed unmatched. The V gene's germline CDR1 is MNHEY and CDR2 SVGAGI. The CDR3 runs 16 residues. Whole-study results and caveats: A year post-transplant, T-cell counts and diversity derived mostly from newly produced T cells. Diversity of TCRbeta at day 60 was high in some patients, arising from surviving recipient T cells and thymic progenitors. Roughly two months post-transplant, alpha-beta T cells reportedly originated from several hundred graft clones that had expanded.

The gene calls are TRBV6-5 and TRBJ2-3, with 11 nucleotides matching TRBD2. This receptor was obtained from a boy in the first two years of life who had a stem cell transplant for SCID, so the T cells may come from the graft donor. The sequenced sample was PBMCs, mostly from graft donor cells, obtained 360 days after TCRalphabeta/CD19-depleted stem cell transplant. Here the CDR3 reads CASSYSLAGGADTQYF. The CDR3 nucleotides are TGTGCCAGCAGTTACTCCCTAGCGGGGGGCGCAGATACGCAGTATTTT.